This TCR beta chain was observed in a study of OX40 agonist ivuxolimab in advanced cancers. Whole-study results and caveats: Both blood CD4+ and CD8+ T cells showed clonal growth by week 6 at 0.1 to 3.0 mg/kg.

Prior autoimmune disease or systemic immunosuppression barred patients. The protocol was immunoSEQ multiplex PCR, while the TCRdb copy is restricted to in-frame clones and leaves out a portion. The data hold 50,000 or so clones, with roughly 86% observed a single time. For this clone: The antigen remains undetermined.

This CDR3 contains 13 residues. Germline loops: CDR1 MDHEN, CDR2 SYDVKM. Trimming left V 7 bases short and J 6 bases short, with 13 bases between. The receptor's source is an adult with an advanced solid tumor such as melanoma, head and neck, liver or kidney cancer. The rearrangement joins TRBV28 to TRBJ2-1; a possible D gene is TRBD1 (5 bases). Here the sequenced sample was CD4+ or CD8+ T cells sorted from blood, taken in a trial of the OX40 agonist ivuxolimab. The CDR3 sequence is CASTQGRVNEQFF. In nucleotides, the CDR3 is TGTGCCAGCACCCAGGGCCGAGTCAATGAGCAGTTCTTC.